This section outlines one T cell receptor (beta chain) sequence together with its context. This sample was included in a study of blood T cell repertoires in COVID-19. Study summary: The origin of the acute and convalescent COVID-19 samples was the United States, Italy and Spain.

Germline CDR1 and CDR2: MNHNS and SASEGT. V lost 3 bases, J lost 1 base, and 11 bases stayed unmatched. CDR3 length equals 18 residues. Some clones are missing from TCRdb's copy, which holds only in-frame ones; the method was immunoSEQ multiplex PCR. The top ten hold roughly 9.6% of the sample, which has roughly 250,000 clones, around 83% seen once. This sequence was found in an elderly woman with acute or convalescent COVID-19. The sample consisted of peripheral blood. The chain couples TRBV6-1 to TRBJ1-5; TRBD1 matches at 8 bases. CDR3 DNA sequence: TGTGCCAGCAGTGATACAGGACAGGGAGGTCGGAGCAATCAGCCCCAGCATTTT. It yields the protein CASSDTGQGGRSNQPQHF.